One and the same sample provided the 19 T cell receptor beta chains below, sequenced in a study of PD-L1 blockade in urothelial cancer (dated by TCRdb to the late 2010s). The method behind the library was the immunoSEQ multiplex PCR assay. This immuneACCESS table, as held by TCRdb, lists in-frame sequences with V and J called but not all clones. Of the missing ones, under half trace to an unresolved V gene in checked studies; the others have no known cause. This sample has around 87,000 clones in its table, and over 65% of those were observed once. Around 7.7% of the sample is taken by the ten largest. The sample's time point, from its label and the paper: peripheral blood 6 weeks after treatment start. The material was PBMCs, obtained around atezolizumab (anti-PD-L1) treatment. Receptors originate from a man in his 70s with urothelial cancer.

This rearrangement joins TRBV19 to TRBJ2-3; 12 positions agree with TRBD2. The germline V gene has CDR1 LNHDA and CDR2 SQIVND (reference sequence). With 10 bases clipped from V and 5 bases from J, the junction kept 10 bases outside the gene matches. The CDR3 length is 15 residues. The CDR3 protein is CATAELAGGIDTQYF. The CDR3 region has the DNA TGTGCCACGGCAGAACTAGCGGGAGGAATAGATACGCAGTATTTT.

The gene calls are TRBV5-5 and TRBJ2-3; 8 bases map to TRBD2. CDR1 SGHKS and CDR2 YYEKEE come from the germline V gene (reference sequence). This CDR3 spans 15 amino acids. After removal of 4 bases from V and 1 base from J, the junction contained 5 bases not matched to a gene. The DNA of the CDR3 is TGTGCCAGCAGCAAAGCGGGAGCTCGCACAGATACGCAGTATTTT. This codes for CASSKAGARTDTQYF.

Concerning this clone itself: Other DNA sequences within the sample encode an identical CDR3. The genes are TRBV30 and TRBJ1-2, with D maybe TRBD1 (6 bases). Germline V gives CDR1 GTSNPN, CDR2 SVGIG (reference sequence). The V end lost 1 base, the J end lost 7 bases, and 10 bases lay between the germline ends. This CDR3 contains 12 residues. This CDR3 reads CAWSGNRVGYTF. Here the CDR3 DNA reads TGTGCCTGGAGTGGGAACAGGGTTGGCTACACCTTC.

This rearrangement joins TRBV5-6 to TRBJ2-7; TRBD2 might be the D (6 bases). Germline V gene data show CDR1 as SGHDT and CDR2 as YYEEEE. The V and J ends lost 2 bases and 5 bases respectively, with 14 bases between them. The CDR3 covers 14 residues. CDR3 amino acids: CASSFDGSINEQYF. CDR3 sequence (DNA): TGTGCCAGCAGCTTTGACGGGAGTATTAACGAGCAGTACTTC. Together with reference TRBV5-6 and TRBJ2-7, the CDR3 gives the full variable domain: DAGVTQSPTHLIKTRGQQVTLRCSPKSGHDTVSWYQQALGQGPQFIFQYYEEEERQRGNFPDRFSGHQFPNYSSELNVNALLLGDSALYLCASSFDGSINEQYFGPGTRLTVT.

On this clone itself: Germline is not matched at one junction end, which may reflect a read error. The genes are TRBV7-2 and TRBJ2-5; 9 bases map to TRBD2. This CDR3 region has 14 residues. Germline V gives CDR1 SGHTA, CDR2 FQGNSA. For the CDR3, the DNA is TGTGCCAGCAGCCCGGGGACTAGCCAAGGGACCCAGTACTTC. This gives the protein CASSPGTSQGTQYF. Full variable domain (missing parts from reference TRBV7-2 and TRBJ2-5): GAGVSQSPSNKVTEKGKDVELRCDPISGHTALYWYRQSLGQGLEFLIYFQGNSAPDKSGLPSDRFSAERTGGSVSTLTIQRTQQEDSAVYLCASSPGTSQGTQYFGPGTRLLVL.

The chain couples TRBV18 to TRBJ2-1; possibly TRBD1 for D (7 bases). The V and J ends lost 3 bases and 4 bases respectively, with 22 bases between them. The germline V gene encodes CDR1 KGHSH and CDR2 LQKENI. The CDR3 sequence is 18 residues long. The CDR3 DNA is TGTGCCAGCTCACCTAGCCAGGGGGGCGACCAGGGATACAATGAGCAGTTCTTC. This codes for CASSPSQGGDQGYNEQFF.

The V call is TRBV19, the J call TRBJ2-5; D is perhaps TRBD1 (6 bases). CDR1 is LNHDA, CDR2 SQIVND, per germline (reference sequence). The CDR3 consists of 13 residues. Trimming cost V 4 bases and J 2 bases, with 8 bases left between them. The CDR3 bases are TGTGCCAGTAGTAGGACAGAACAAGAGACCCAGTACTTC. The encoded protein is CASSRTEQETQYF.

The CDR3 DNA reads TGTGCCGCCGACAGGGGGGCGAACTATGGCTACACCTTC. Encoded protein: CAADRGANYGYTF. This rearrangement joins TRBV10-3 to TRBJ1-2, with TRBD1 identical over 9 bases. CDR3 length: 13 amino acids. The germline V gene encodes CDR1 ENHRY and CDR2 SYGVKD. With 11 bases clipped from V and 2 bases from J, the junction kept 6 bases outside the gene matches.

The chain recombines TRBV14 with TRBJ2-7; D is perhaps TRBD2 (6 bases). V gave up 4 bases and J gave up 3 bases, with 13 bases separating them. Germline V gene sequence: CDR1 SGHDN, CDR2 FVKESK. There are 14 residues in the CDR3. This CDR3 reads CASSPGTPFYEQYF. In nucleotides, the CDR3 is TGTGCCAGCAGCCCCGGGACTCCTTTCTACGAGCAGTACTTC.

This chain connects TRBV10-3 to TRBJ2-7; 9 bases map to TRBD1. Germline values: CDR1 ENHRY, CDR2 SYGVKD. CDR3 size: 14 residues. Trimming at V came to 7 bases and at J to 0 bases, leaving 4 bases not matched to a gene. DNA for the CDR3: TGTGCCATCAACCCGACAGGGGGCTCCTACGAGCAGTACTTC. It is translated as CAINPTGGSYEQYF.

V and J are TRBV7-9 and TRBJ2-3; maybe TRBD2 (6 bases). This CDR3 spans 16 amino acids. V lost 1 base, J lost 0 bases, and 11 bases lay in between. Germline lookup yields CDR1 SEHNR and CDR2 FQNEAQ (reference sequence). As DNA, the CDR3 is TGTGCCAGCAGCTTAGGGGGGGTTACTAGCACAGATACGCAGTATTTT. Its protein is CASSLGGVTSTDTQYF.

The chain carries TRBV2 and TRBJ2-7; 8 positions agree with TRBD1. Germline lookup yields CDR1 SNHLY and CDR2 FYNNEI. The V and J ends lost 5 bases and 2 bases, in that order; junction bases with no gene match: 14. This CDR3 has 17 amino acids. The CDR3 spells CASSKGRGTGYTYEQYF. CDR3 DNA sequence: TGTGCCAGCAGTAAGGGAAGGGGGACAGGCTATACCTACGAGCAGTACTTC. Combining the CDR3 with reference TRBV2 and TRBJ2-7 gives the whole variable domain EPEVTQTPSHQVTQMGQEVILRCVPISNHLYFYWYRQILGQKVEFLVSFYNNEISEKSEIFDDQFSVERPDGSNFTLKIRSTKLEDSAMYFCASSKGRGTGYTYEQYFGPGTRLTVT.

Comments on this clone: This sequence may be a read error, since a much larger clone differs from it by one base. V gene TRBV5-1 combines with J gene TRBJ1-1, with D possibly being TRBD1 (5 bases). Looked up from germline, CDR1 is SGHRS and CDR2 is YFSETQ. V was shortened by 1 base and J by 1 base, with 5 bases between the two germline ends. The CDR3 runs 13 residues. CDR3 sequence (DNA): TGCGCCAGCAGCTTGACAGGGAACACTGAAGCTTTCTTT. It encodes CASSLTGNTEAFF.

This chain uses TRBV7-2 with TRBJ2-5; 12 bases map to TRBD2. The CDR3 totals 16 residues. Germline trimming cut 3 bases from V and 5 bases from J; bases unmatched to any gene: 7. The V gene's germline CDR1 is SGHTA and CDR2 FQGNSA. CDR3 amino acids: CASSFSSGRAGETQYF. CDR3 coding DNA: TGTGCCAGCAGCTTTTCTAGCGGGAGGGCCGGGGAGACCCAGTACTTC.

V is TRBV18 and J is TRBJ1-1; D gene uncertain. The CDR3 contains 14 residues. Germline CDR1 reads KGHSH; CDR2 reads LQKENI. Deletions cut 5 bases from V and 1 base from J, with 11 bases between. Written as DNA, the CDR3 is TGTGCCAGCTCATTTTTCACAGAGAACACTGAAGCTTTCTTT. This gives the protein CASSFFTENTEAFF.

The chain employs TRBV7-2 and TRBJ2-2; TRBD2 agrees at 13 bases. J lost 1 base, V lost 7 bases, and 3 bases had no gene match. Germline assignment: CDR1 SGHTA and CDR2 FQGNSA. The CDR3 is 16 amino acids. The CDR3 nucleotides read TGTGCCAGCACCAGGACTAGCGGGGGGAACACCGGGGAGCTGTTTTTT. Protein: CASTRTSGGNTGELFF.

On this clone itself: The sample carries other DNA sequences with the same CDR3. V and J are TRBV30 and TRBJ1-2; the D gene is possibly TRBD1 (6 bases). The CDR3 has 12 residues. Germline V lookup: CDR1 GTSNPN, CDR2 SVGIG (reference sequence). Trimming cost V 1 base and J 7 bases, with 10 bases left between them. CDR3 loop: CAWSGNRVGYTF. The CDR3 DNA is TGTGCCTGGAGTGGTAACAGGGTTGGCTACACCTTC.

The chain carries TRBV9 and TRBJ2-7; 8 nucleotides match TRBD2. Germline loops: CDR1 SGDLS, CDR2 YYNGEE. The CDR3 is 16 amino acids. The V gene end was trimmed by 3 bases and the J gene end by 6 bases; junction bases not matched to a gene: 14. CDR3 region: CASSAPAGALVGEQYF. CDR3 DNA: TGTGCCAGCAGCGCACCAGCGGGAGCCCTCGTAGGCGAGCAGTACTTC.

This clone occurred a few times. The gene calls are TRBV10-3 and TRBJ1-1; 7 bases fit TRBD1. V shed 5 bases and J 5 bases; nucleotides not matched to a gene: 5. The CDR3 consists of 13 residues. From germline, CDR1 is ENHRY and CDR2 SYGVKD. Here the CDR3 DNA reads TGTGCCATCAGTTACGACAGGGAAACTGAAGCTTTCTTT. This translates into CAISYDRETEAFF.